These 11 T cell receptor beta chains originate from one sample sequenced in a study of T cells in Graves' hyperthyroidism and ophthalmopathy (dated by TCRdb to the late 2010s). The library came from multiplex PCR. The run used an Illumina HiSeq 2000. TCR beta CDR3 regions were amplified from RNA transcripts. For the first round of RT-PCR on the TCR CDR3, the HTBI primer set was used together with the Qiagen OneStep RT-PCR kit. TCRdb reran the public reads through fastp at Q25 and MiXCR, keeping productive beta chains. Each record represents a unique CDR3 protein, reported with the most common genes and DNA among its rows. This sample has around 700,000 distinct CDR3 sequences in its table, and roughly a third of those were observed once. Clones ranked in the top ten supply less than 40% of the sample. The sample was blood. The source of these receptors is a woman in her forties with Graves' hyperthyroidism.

CDR3 coding DNA: TGTGCCAGCAGCTTAGGGGTCCGGACGGGCACTGAAGCTTTCTTT. It is translated as CASSLGVRTGTEAFF. The chain employs TRBV7-9 and TRBJ1-1; D unclear. This CDR3 is 15 amino acids long. The ends were cut back, 1 base at V and 4 bases at J, with 13 bases in the middle. Germline CDR1 is SEHNR and CDR2 is FQNEAQ (reference sequence).

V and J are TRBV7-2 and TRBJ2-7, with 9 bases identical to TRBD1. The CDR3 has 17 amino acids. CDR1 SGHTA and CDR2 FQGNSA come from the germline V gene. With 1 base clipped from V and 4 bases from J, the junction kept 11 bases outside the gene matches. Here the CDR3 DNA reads TGTGCCAGCAGCTTAGATTCTGGACAGGGGATGAAGTACGAGCAGTACTTC. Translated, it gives CASSLDSGQGMKYEQYF.

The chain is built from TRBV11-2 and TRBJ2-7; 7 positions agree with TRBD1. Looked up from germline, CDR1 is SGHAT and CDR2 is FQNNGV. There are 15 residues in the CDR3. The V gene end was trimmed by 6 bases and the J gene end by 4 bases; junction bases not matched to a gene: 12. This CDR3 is CASRVQGYDPYEQYF. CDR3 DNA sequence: TGTGCCAGCAGGGTACAGGGGTACGATCCTTACGAGCAGTACTTC.

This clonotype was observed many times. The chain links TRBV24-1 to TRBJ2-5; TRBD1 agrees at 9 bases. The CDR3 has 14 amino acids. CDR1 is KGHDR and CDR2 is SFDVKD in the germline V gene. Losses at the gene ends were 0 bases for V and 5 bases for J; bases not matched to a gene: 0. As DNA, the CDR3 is TGTGCCACCAGTGATTTGGGACAGGGGGAGACCCAGTACTTC. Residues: CATSDLGQGETQYF.

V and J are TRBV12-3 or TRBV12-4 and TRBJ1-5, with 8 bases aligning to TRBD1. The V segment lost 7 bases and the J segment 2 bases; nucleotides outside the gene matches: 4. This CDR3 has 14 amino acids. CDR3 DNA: TGTGCCAGCAACCCGACAGGGGGCAATCAGCCCCAGCATTTT. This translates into CASNPTGGNQPQHF.

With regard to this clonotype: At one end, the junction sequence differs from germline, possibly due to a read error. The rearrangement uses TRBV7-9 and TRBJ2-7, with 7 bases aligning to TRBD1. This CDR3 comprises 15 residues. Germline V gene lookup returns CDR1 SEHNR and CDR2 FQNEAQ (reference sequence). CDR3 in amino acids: CASSVLSTGLYEQYF. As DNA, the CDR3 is TGTGCTAGCAGCGTCCTTTCGACAGGGTTGTACGAGCAGTACTTC.

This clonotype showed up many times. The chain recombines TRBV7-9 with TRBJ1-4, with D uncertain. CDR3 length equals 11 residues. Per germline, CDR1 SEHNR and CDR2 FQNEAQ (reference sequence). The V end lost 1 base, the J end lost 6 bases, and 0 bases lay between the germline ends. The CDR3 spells CASSLDEKLFF. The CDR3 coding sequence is TGTGCCAGCAGCTTAGATGAAAAACTGTTTTTT.

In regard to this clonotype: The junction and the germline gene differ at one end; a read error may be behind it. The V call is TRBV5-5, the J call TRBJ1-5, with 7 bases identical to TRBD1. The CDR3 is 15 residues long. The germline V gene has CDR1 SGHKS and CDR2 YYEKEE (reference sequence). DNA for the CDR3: TGTGTCAGCAGCTTGTACCAGGGGGTAATTCAGCCCCAGCATTTT. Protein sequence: CVSSLYQGVIQPQHF. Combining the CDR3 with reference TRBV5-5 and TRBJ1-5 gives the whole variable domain DAGVTQSPTHLIKTRGQQVTLRCSPISGHKSVSWYQQVLGQGPQFIFQYYEKEERGRGNFPDRFSARQFPNYSSELNVNALLLGDSALYLCVSSLYQGVIQPQHFGDGTRLSIL.

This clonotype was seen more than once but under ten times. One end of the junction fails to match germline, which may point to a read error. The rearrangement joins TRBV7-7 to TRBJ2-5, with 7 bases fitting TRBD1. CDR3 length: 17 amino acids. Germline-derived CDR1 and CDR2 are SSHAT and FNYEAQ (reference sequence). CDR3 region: CASSLGGLGSLAGDQYF. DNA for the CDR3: TGTGCTAGCAGCTTAGGGGGCTTGGGGAGCCTCGCAGGGGACCAGTACTTC.

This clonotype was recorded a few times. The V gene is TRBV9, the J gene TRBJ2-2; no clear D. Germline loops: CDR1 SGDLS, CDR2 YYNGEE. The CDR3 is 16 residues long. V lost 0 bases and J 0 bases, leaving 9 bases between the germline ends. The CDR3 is CASSVDLQTNTGELFF. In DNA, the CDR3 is TGTGCCAGCAGCGTAGACCTACAAACGAACACCGGGGAGCTGTTTTTT.

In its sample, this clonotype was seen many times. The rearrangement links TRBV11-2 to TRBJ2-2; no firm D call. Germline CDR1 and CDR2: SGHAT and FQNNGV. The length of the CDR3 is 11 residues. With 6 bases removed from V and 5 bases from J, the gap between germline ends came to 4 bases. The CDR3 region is CASRLTGELFF. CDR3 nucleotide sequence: TGTGCCAGCAGGCTAACCGGGGAGCTGTTTTTT.